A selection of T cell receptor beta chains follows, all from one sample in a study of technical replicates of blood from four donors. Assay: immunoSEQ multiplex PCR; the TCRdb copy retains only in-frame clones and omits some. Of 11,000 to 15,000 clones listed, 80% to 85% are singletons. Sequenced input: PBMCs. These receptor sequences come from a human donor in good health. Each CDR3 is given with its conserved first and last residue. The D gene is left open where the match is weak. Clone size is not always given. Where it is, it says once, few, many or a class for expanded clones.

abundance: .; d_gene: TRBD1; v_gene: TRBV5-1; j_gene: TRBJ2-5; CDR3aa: CASSLGQGVETQYF; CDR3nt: TGCGCCAGCAGCTTGGGACAGGGAGTGGAGACCCAGTACTTC
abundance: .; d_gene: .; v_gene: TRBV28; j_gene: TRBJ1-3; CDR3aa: CASSFSRAGNTIYF; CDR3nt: TGTGCCAGCAGTTTCTCCAGGGCTGGAAACACCATATATTTT
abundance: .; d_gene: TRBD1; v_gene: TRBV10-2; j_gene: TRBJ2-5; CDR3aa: CASSGSGTEETQYF; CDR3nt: TGCGCCAGCAGTGGGTCCGGGACAGAAGAGACCCAGTACTTC
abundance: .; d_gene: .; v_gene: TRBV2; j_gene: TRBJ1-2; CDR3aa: CASRAGNSRLYGYTF; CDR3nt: TGTGCCAGCAGAGCAGGGAACTCCCGGCTTTATGGCTACACCTTC
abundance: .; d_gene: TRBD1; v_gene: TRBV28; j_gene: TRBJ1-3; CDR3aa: CASSLDRTGASGNTIYF; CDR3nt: TGTGCCAGCAGTTTGGACCGGACAGGAGCCTCTGGAAACACCATATATTTT
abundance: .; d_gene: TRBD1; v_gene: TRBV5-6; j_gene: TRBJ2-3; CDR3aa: CASRGQGASDTQYF; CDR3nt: TGTGCCAGCAGGGGACAGGGGGCCTCAGATACGCAGTATTTT
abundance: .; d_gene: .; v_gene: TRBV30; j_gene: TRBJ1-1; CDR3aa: CAWSRLRGGVEAFF; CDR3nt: TGTGCCTGGAGTCGTTTGCGGGGAGGTGTTGAAGCTTTCTTT
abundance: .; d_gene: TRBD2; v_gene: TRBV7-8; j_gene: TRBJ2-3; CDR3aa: CASSLMIGREGDTQYF; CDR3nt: TGTGCCAGCAGCTTGATGATAGGGAGGGAGGGAGATACGCAGTATTTT
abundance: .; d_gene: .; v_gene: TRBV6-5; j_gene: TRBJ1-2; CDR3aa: CASSSPDRGYGYTF; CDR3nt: TGTGCCAGCAGTTCCCCGGACAGAGGGTATGGCTACACCTTC
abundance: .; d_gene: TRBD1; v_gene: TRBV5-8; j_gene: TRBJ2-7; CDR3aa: CASSFGTGETYEQYF; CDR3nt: TGTGCCAGCAGCTTCGGGACAGGGGAAACCTACGAGCAGTACTTC
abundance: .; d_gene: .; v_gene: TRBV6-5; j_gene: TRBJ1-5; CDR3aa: CASGEQLNQPQHF; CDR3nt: TGTGCCAGCGGGGAGCAACTTAATCAGCCCCAGCATTTT
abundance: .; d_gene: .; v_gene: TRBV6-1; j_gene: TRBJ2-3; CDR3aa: CASTSGITGTQYF; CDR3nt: TGTGCCAGCACCAGCGGCATTACTGGTACGCAGTATTTT
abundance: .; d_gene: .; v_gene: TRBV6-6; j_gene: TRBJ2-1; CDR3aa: CASSKTRVNEQFF; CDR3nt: TGTGCCAGCAGTAAAACTAGGGTCAATGAGCAGTTCTTC
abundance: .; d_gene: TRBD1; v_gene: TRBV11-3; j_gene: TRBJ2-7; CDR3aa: CASSLGTGITYEQYF; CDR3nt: TGTGCCAGCAGCTTAGGGACAGGGATTACGTACGAGCAGTACTTC
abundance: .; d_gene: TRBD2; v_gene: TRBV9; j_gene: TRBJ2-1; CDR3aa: CASSVAGLAANEQFF; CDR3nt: TGTGCCAGCAGCGTAGCGGGACTAGCGGCTAATGAGCAGTTCTTC
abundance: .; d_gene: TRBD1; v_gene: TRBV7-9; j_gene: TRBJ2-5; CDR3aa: CASSSPGQGGTQYF; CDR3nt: TGTGCCAGCAGCTCGCCCGGACAGGGGGGGACCCAGTACTTC
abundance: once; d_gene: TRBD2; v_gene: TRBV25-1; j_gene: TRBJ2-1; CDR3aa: CASTSAGYNEQFF; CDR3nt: TGTGCCAGCACCTCAGCGGGGTACAATGAGCAGTTCTTC
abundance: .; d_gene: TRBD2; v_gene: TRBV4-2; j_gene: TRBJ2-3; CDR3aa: CASSQQETSSGRPDTQYF; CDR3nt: TGTGCCAGCAGCCAGCAAGAAACGTCTAGCGGGAGGCCAGATACGCAGTATTTT
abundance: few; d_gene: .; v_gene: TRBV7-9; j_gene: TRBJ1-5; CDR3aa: CASSLADQPQHF; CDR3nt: TGTGCCAGCAGCTTAGCCGATCAGCCCCAGCATTTT
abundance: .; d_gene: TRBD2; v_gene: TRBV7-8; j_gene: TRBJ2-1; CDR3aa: CASAGGEPYNEQFF; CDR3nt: TGTGCCAGCGCGGGGGGGGAACCCTACAATGAGCAGTTCTTC
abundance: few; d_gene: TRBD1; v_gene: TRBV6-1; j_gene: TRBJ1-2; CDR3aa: CASSSGTGGNYGYTF; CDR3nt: TGTGCCAGCAGTTCCGGGACAGGGGGAAACTATGGCTACACCTTC
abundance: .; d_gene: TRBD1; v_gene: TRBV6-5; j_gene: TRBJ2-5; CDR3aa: CASTWDRGQTQYF; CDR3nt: TGTGCCAGCACCTGGGACAGGGGTCAGACCCAGTACTTC